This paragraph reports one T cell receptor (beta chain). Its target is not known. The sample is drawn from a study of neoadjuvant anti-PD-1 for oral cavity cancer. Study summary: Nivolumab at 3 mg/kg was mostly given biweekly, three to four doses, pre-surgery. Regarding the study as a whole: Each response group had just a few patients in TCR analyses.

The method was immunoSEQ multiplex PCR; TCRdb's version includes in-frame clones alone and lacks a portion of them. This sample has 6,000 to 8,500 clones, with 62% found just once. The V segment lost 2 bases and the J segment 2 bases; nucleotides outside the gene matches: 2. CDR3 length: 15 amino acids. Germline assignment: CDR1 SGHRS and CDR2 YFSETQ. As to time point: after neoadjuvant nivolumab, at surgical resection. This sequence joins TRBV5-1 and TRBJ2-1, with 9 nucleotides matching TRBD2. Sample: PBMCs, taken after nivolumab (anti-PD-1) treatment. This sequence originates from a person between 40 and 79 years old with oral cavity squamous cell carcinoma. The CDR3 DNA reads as TGCGCCAGCAGCTTCGGCGGGGGGGCCTACAATGAGCAGTTCTTC. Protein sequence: CASSFGGGAYNEQFF.